This TCR beta chain was retrieved from a study of beta chain features in type 1 diabetes (dated by TCRdb to 2016 to 2018). As for the study more broadly: Mean age, gender distribution, total cell number and subset yield did not differ between patients and healthy donors. Across all samples, almost 110 million sorted cells were examined, and cell number per subset correlated strongly with RNA yield. The study compared TCRB repertoires of sorted circulating CD4+ T cell subsets between recently diagnosed type 1 diabetes patients and matched healthy donors. Regulatory and stem cell-like memory subsets were isolated from only 8 patients and roughly 8 healthy donors, whereas naive and central memory subsets came from all 28 donors. Broader findings and caveats from the paper: Because cDNA rather than genomic DNA was sequenced, highly expressing activated cells could have been over-represented, although no difference in activation and CD3 levels was found between groups. The naive, central memory and regulatory TCRB repertoires appeared to resemble one another more closely among patients than among healthy donors. HLA sub-analyses involved small numbers of individuals, so any influence of HLA type on TCRB rearrangement remained unresolved. Type 1 diabetes patients showed a moderate but significant shortening of TCRB CDR3 length in all four CD4+ subsets. Shorter templates might have been favored by PCR, but patient and control samples were amplified and corrected together, so both groups would have been affected equally by any skew. At VDJ recombination sites, patients with type 1 diabetes made fewer insertions and deleted more nucleotides, a pattern implying thymic rearrangement abnormalities.

The junction carries 12 bases between V and J, which are trimmed by 4 bases and 4 bases respectively. CDR1 and CDR2 are read off the germline V gene as SGHRS and YFSETQ. The CDR3 measures 14 amino acids from cysteine to phenylalanine. Left in the record is the CDR3 DNA by itself, 42 bases read in frame from the first base. Each donor gave one peripheral blood draw, roughly 0.11 L on average, collected into heparinised tubes. A BD FACSAria II was used to sort naive, central memory, regulatory and stem cell-like memory CD4+ T cells with a panel that included CD45RO, CCR7, CD25, CD127, CD95 and CD27. All sorted populations exceeded 98% purity. PBMCs were isolated immediately by Lymphoprep density gradient centrifugation and stained directly without culture. So that batch effects would be minimized, each experiment stained and sorted samples in pairs, pairing one healthy donor with one patient. All of the isolated RNA was reverse transcribed with the High Capacity cDNA Reverse Transcription Kit, so expressed TCRB transcripts were sequenced. Deep immunoSEQ sequencing was performed on naive, central memory and regulatory T cell samples, with an average of about 4 million total reads per sample. After sorted cells were lysed in RLT buffer, RNA was extracted with DNase-treated RNeasy Micro or Mini kits, with the choice depending on cell number. Each cell subset was processed separately to prevent cross-contamination, with patient and healthy donor samples processed together. TCRB sequences were amplified from cDNA with the immunoSEQ multiplex PCR, producing 87-bp fragments spanning the CDR3 region. Sequencing of the amplicons was done on the Illumina HiSeq platform. The source study handled its data this way. Synthetic template baselines were used to correct PCR bias computationally, reads within Hamming distance 2 were collapsed together, and singletons that could not be merged were discarded. By aligning reads against IMGT, V, D and J genes, CDR3 length, and insertions or deletions at six rearrangement sites were assigned. Within each subset, clonotype counts were normalized to the number of sorted cells before true diversity and Gini coefficients were calculated with the tcR R package. The overlap coefficient, calculated on TCRB nucleotide sequences, was used to quantify repertoire sharing. Out-of-frame TCRB sequences from naive cells were analyzed as a proxy for the pre-selection repertoire. TCRdb holds this immuneACCESS table with in-frame rearrangements only. Some clones are missing; in checked studies, unresolved V genes explain under half, and the rest has no known cause. V and J calls and clone size come straight from that table; D and trimming were deduced from the DNA. The sample data list 500,000 to 800,000 clones, and around 11% of these were observed just once. In total, the top ten clones hold around 0.12% of the sample.

This clone was seen more than once but under ten times. No antigen is known for it. No base qualities exist here, and no much larger clone lies one base off it. The TCR comes from a man aged 25-40 years with type 1 diabetes. The chain couples TRBV5-1 to TRBJ2-1; TRBD2 is a weak D gene call, 6 bases matching. Specimen: naive CD4+ T cells from blood. The label giving this sample's cell subset or site can be read as: true naive CD4+ T cells. The base sequence is TGCGCCAGCAGCCCCTGGACTACTTACAATGAGCAGTTCTTC. It translates to CASSPWTTYNEQFF.